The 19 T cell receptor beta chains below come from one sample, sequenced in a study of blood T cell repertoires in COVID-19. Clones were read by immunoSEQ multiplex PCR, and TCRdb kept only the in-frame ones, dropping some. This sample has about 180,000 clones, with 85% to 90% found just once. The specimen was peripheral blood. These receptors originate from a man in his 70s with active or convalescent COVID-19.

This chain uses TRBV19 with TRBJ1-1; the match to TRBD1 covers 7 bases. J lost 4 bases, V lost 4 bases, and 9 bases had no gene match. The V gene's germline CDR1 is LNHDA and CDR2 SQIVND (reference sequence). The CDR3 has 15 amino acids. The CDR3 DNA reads TGTGCCAGTAGTACTCCGGGACAGTTAGGCACTGAAGCTTTCTTT. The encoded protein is CASSTPGQLGTEAFF. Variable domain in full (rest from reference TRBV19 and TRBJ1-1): DGGITQSPKYLFRKEGQNVTLSCEQNLNHDAMYWYRQDPGQGLRLIYYSQIVNDFQKGDIAEGYSVSREKKESFPLTVTSAQKNPTAFYLCASSTPGQLGTEAFFGQGTRLTVV.

This CDR3 reads CASSPGQVNTEAFF. CDR3 bases: TGTGCCAGTAGCCCGGGACAGGTGAACACTGAAGCTTTCTTT. The gene calls are TRBV19 and TRBJ1-1, with TRBD1 matching over 8 bases. Germline CDR1 is LNHDA and CDR2 is SQIVND (reference sequence). Germline trimming cut 6 bases from V and 0 bases from J; bases unmatched to any gene: 3. CDR3 length: 14 amino acids.

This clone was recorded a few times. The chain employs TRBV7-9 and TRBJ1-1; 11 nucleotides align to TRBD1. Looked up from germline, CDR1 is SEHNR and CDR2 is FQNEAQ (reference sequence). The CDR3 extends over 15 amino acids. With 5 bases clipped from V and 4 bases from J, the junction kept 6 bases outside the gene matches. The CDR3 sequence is CASSAGQGAATEAFF. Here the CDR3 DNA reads TGTGCCAGCAGCGCCGGACAGGGGGCGGCCACTGAAGCTTTCTTT.

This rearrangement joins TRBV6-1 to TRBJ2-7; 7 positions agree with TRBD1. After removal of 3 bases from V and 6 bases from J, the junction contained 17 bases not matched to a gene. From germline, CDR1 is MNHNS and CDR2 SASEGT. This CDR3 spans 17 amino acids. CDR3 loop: CASSDGKATGSYGEQYF. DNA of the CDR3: TGTGCCAGCAGTGACGGTAAGGCGACAGGGTCTTATGGCGAGCAGTACTTC.

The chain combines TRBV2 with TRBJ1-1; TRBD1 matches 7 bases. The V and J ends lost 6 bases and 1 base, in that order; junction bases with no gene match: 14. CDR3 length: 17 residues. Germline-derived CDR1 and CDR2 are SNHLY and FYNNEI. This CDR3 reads CASRRTAGQEQNTEAFF. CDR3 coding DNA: TGTGCCAGCAGGAGGACAGCCGGACAGGAGCAGAACACTGAAGCTTTCTTT.

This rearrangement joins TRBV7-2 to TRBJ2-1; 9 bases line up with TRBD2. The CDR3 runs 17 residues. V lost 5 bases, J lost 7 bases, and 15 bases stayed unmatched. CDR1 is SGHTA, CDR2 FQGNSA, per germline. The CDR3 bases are TGTGCCAGCAGCATACAGTTTTTGGCGGGAGGGCAGAATGAGCAGTTCTTC. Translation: CASSIQFLAGGQNEQFF.

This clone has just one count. CDR3 loop: CASTTRGGTDTQYF. The CDR3 DNA reads as TGCGCCAGCACAACTAGAGGCGGCACAGATACGCAGTATTTT. V usage is TRBV5-1 and J usage is TRBJ2-3, with D possibly matching TRBD2 (5 bases). There are 14 residues in the CDR3. Trimming left V 6 bases short and J 1 base short, with 12 bases between. Germline CDR1 is SGHRS and CDR2 is YFSETQ.

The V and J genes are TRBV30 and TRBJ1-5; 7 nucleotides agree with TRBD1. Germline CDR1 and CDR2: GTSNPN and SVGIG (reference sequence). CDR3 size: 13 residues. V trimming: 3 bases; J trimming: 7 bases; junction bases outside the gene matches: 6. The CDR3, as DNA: TGTGCCTGGAGCGCCGGAGGGGGCCAGCCCCAGCATTTT. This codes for CAWSAGGGQPQHF.

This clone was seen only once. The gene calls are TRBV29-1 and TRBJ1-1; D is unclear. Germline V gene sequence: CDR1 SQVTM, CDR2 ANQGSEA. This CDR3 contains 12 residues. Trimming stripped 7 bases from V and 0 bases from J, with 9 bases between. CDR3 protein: CSGRNLNTEAFF. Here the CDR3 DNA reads TGCAGCGGCAGGAATCTGAACACTGAAGCTTTCTTT.

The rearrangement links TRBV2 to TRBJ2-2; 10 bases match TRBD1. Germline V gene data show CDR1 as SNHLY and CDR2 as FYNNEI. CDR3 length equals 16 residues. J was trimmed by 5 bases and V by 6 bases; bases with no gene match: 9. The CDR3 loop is CASSPSGTGVTGELFF. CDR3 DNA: TGTGCCAGCAGCCCCTCCGGGACAGGGGTAACCGGGGAGCTGTTTTTT.

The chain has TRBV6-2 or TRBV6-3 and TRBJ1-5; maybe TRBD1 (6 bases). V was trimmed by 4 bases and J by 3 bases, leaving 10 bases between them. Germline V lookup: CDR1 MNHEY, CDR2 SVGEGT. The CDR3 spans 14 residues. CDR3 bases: TGTGCCAGCAGTTCCAGACAGGACAATCAGCCCCAGCATTTT. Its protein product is CASSSRQDNQPQHF.

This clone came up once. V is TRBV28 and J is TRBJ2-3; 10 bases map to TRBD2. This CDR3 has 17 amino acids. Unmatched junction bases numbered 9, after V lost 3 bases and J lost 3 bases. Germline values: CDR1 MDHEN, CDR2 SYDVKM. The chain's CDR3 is CASSFPRLAGATDTQYF. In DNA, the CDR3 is TGTGCCAGCAGTTTCCCCCGGCTAGCGGGAGCAACAGATACGCAGTATTTT.

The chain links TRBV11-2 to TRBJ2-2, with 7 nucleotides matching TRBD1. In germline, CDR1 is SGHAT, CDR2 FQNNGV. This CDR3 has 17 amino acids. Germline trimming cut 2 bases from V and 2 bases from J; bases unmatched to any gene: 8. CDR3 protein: CASSLPEDRKNTGELFF. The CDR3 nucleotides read TGTGCCAGCAGCTTACCGGAGGACAGGAAAAACACCGGGGAGCTGTTTTTT.

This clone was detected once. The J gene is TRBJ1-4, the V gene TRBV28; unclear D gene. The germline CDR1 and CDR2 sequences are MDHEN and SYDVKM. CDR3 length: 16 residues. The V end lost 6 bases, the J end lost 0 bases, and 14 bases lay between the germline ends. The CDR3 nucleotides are TGTGCCAGCAGCCAGACCGGAGTTGCAACTAATGAAAAACTGTTTTTT. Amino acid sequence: CASSQTGVATNEKLFF.

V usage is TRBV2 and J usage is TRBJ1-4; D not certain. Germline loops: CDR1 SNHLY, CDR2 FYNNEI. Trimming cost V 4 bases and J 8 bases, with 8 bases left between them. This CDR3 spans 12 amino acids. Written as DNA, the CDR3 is TGTGCCAGCAGTGCCTCGGGGGAAAAACTGTTTTTT. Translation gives CASSASGEKLFF.

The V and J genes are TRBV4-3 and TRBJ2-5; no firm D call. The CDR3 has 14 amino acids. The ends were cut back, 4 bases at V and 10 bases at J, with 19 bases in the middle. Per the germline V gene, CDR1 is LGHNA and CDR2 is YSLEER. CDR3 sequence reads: CASSPSRSTDIQYF. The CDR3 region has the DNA TGCGCCAGCAGCCCCTCCCGGTCCACCGATATCCAGTACTTC.

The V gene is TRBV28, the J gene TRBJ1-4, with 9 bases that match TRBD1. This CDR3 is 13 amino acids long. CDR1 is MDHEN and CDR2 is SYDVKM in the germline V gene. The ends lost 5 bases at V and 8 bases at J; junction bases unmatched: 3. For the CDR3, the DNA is TGTGCCAGCAGTAGGACAGGGGTCGAAAAACTGTTTTTT. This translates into CASSRTGVEKLFF.

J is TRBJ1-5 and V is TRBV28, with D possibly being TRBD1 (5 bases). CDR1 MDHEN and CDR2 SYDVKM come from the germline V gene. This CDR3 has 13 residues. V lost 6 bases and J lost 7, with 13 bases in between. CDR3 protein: CASSPGGGQPQHF. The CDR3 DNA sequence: TGTGCCAGCAGCCCAGGTGGGGGGCAGCCCCAGCATTTT.

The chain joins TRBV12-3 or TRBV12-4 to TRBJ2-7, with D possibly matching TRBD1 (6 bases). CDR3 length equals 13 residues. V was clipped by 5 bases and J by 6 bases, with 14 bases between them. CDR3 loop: CASSPTGLAEQYF. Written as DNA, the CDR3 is TGTGCCAGCAGTCCAACAGGGCTGGCCGAGCAGTACTTC.